One and the same sample provided the 19 T cell receptor beta chains below, sequenced in a study of T cell therapy after organ transplantation. Time point of the sample: 20-29 weeks after completion of therapy. Their recognized antigens are unknown. The repertoire was sequenced with immunoSEQ multiplex PCR; TCRdb's copy has only in-frame clones and lacks some. This sample has around 19,000 clones, with 80% to 85% found just once. The material was CD8+ T cells from blood, obtained after autologous CMV-specific T cell therapy. These receptors were taken from a human patient who had received a solid organ transplant and had CMV disease. These T cells may partly come from the graft donor.

The chain joins TRBV13 to TRBJ1-3; D might be TRBD1 (6 bases). The germline V and J ends were trimmed by 5 bases and 4 bases, with 15 bases remaining between them. Looked up from germline, CDR1 is PRHDT and CDR2 is FYEKMQ (reference sequence). The CDR3 runs to 15 residues. The CDR3 bases are TGTGCCAGCAGCCTGACACAGGGATCAGGAAACACCATATATTTT. Amino acids: CASSLTQGSGNTIYF.

The rearrangement uses TRBV4-1 and TRBJ1-1; 7 nucleotides line up with TRBD1. The ends lost 3 bases at V and 11 bases at J; junction bases unmatched: 9. The CDR3 runs to 13 residues. Germline CDR1 reads MGHRA; CDR2 reads YSYEKL. The CDR3 sequence is CASSHLDRVGAFF. For the CDR3, the DNA is TGCGCCAGCAGCCACCTCGACAGGGTTGGGGCTTTCTTT.

V and J are TRBV4-1 and TRBJ2-7; 11 nucleotides line up with TRBD1. Germline values: CDR1 MGHRA, CDR2 YSYEKL. The ends lost 0 bases at V and 3 bases at J; junction bases unmatched: 1. CDR3 length: 15 amino acids. The CDR3 sequence: CASSQEGTGGYEQYF. As DNA, the CDR3 is TGCGCCAGCAGCCAAGAAGGGACAGGGGGCTACGAGCAGTACTTC.

This chain links TRBV2 with TRBJ2-7; possibly TRBD2 for D (5 bases). Germline loops: CDR1 SNHLY, CDR2 FYNNEI. This CDR3 is built from 12 residues. V lost 7 bases to trimming and J lost 2 bases, with 9 bases between them. The CDR3 DNA sequence: TGTGCCAGCACGGCGGGCACCTACGAGCAGTACTTC. It is translated as CASTAGTYEQYF.

With respect to this clone: This same CDR3 is encoded by further DNA sequences in the sample. The V and J genes are TRBV27 and TRBJ2-1; 7 nucleotides agree with TRBD1. The ends lost 5 bases at V and 10 bases at J; junction bases unmatched: 8. The CDR3 has 13 residues. In germline, CDR1 is MNHEY, CDR2 SMNVEV (reference sequence). The DNA for the CDR3 is TGTGCCAGCAGTCACACTTCACAGGGGGAGCAGTTCTTC. As protein: CASSHTSQGEQFF.

The chain uses TRBV7-8 and TRBJ1-1; D is perhaps TRBD1 (6 bases). Germline V gene lookup returns CDR1 SGHVS and CDR2 FQNEAQ. CDR3 length equals 12 residues. The V gene lost 4 bases and the J gene lost 8 bases, with 11 bases spanning the gap. The CDR3 bases are TGTGCCAGCAGCTCTCACGACAGGGAAGCTTTCTTT. Residues: CASSSHDREAFF.

V and J are TRBV27 and TRBJ2-7, with a possible D match to TRBD2 (6 bases). CDR1 is MNHEY, CDR2 SMNVEV, per germline (reference sequence). V dropped 6 bases and J dropped 7 bases, with 19 bases sitting between them. CDR3 length: 14 residues. CDR3 sequence reads: CASSSGLSVWEQYF. CDR3 DNA sequence: TGTGCCAGCAGCTCGGGACTCTCAGTGTGGGAGCAGTACTTC.

In this sample, this clone turned up a few times. The gene calls are TRBV6-4 and TRBJ2-3; TRBD1 matches at 11 bases. V trimming: 4 bases; J trimming: 4 bases; junction bases outside the gene matches: 1. This CDR3 has 14 residues. CDR1 and CDR2 from the germline V gene are MRHNA and SNTAGT. This chain's CDR3 is CASSGTGGADTQYF. CDR3 in DNA: TGTGCCAGCAGTGGGACAGGGGGCGCAGATACGCAGTATTTT.

The chain recombines TRBV27 with TRBJ2-7; D is perhaps TRBD1 (6 bases). Trimming left V 4 bases short and J 4 bases short, with 11 bases between. Per germline, CDR1 MNHEY and CDR2 SMNVEV (reference sequence). The CDR3 length is 13 residues. This CDR3 is CASSSGTHYEQYF. CDR3 DNA sequence: TGTGCCAGCAGTTCCGGGACACATTACGAGCAGTACTTC.

The V gene is TRBV4-3, the J gene TRBJ2-7, with D unresolved. This CDR3 region has 13 residues. V dropped 4 bases and J dropped 3 bases, with 10 bases sitting between them. Germline V gene lookup returns CDR1 LGHNA and CDR2 YSLEER. CDR3 amino acids: CASSPGSGYEQYF. For the CDR3, the DNA is TGCGCCAGCAGCCCAGGTTCAGGCTACGAGCAGTACTTC.

The chain couples TRBV19 to TRBJ2-5; D remains unclear. Deletions cut 2 bases from V and 5 bases from J, with 9 bases between. Germline values: CDR1 LNHDA, CDR2 SQIVND (reference sequence). The CDR3 is 13 residues long. In nucleotides, the CDR3 is TGTGCCAGTAGTATAAAAGGGTTGGAGACCCAGTACTTC. The encoded protein is CASSIKGLETQYF.

J is TRBJ2-7 and V is TRBV4-2; D is undetermined. Between the trimmed V and J ends, which lost 4 bases and 6 bases, there was a span of 13 bases. CDR3 length equals 13 residues. The V gene's germline CDR1 is LGHNA and CDR2 YNFKEQ. The CDR3 DNA sequence: TGTGCCAGCAGCCGTGACGCGCCTGGCGAGCAGTACTTC. Translating it yields CASSRDAPGEQYF.

This chain joins TRBV9 and TRBJ1-1; D is unresolved. The germline V and J ends were trimmed by 1 base and 1 base, with 8 bases remaining between them. The CDR3 covers 14 residues. CDR1 SGDLS and CDR2 YYNGEE come from the germline V gene. CDR3: CASSVFDGNTEAFF. The CDR3 coding sequence is TGTGCCAGCAGCGTATTTGACGGGAACACTGAAGCTTTCTTT.

This rearrangement joins TRBV28 to TRBJ2-7, with TRBD1 matching 7 bases. Trimming took 2 bases from V and 7 from J; bases not matched to a gene: 5. Germline V lookup: CDR1 MDHEN, CDR2 SYDVKM. The CDR3 consists of 13 residues. The DNA for the CDR3 is TGTGCCAGCAGTTTAGGGACAGAAACGGAGCAGTACTTC. Encoded protein: CASSLGTETEQYF.

The chain joins TRBV29-1 to TRBJ2-1; TRBD2 matches at 7 bases. The ends lost 5 bases at V and 0 bases at J; junction bases unmatched: 10. CDR1 and CDR2 (germline): SQVTM, ANQGSEA. The length of the CDR3 is 16 residues. CDR3 nucleotide sequence: TGCAGCGTTATACGAAACCTAGCGGTCTCCTACAATGAGCAGTTCTTC. Translated, it gives CSVIRNLAVSYNEQFF.

The rearrangement uses TRBV5-1 and TRBJ1-1; possible D gene TRBD1, 5 bases. In germline, CDR1 is SGHRS, CDR2 YFSETQ. The CDR3 extends over 13 amino acids. Trimming removed 7 bases at V and 2 bases at J, with 12 bases between. Written as DNA, the CDR3 is TGCGCCAGCCACCCTGGACAAAACACTGAAGCTTTCTTT. Protein sequence: CASHPGQNTEAFF.

The CDR3 DNA sequence: TGTGCCAGCAGCTTACAAAGGGAACAAGAGACCCAGTACTTC. Protein: CASSLQREQETQYF. The chain couples TRBV13 to TRBJ2-5; D remains unclear. Germline CDR1 is PRHDT and CDR2 is FYEKMQ (reference sequence). V shed 2 bases and J shed 2 bases, with 9 bases lying between them. This CDR3 is 14 amino acids long. Complete variable domain (other parts from reference TRBV13 and TRBJ2-5): AAGVIQSPRHLIKEKRETATLKCYPIPRHDTVYWYQQGPGQDPQFLISFYEKMQSDKGSIPDRFSAQQFSDYHSELNMSSLELGDSALYFCASSLQREQETQYFGPGTRLLVL.

The chain links TRBV7-8 to TRBJ2-2; 8 bases map to TRBD1. The trim removed 4 bases at V and 7 bases at J, leaving 8 bases unmatched. Germline V CDR1 and CDR2: SGHVS, FQNEAQ. This CDR3 region has 15 residues. CDR3 nucleotide sequence: TGTGCCAGCAGCTCCGGACAGGGAAGGAACGGGGAGCTGTTTTTT. This gives the protein CASSSGQGRNGELFF.

The chain recombines TRBV30 with TRBJ1-1; D call uncertain. The CDR3 consists of 12 residues. Trimming took 2 bases from V and 0 from J, leaving 4 bases between them. Germline values: CDR1 GTSNPN, CDR2 SVGIG (reference sequence). The CDR3 protein is CAWSPLNTEAFF. The CDR3 DNA is TGTGCCTGGAGTCCCTTGAACACTGAAGCTTTCTTT.